The present TCR beta chain was sequenced within a study of T-cell memory formation after mild COVID-19. Overall study context: TCR clusters were mostly confined to one donor each. Study-wide results and caveats: Pre-infection memory held some responding clones, suggesting pre-existing cross-reactive T cells responded. For second-wave clones that peaked at day 37, SARS-CoV-2 specificity went unverified.

5'RACE with constant-segment primers yielded barcoded, UMI-tagged TCR alpha and TCR beta cDNA libraries. A single record per CDR3 protein comes from TCRdb applying MiXCR to the 5' RACE reads. The data contain roughly 200,000 distinct CDR3 sequences, around 20% of them singletons. V was shortened by 6 bases and J by 3 bases, with 15 bases between the two germline ends. CDR1 and CDR2 (germline): SGHKS, YYEKEE (reference sequence). The CDR3 loop spans 14 amino acids. Regarding this clonotype: Its antigen remains unidentified.

Sequences were obtained from PBMCs or a T cell subset sorted from them (not recorded which). The receptor's source is an adult woman who had mild COVID-19 (a few samples of this study predate the infection). Cell type and time point are not known. The chain recombines TRBV5-5 with TRBJ1-1; the D gene is possibly TRBD1 (6 bases). CDR3 DNA: TGTGCCAGCACCGCCGCGGGGGGGCACACTGAAGCTTTCTTT. Its translation is CASTAAGGHTEAFF.